This TCR beta chain was retrieved from a study of blood T cell repertoires in COVID-19 (dated by TCRdb to the early 2020s). The study in broad terms: Samples covering the acute and convalescent phases of COVID-19 were provided by collaborators in the United States, Italy and Spain. The prospective study material was composed of cDNA or gDNA derived from T cells, B-cell-depleted T cells, or PBMCs. Deeply sampled blood TCRbeta repertoires from subjects exposed to, actively infected with, or recovered from COVID-19 were included in the dataset. A freely available public database, intended as a resource for researchers studying the immune response to SARS-CoV-2, is where the repertoires were released. The samples were drawn from the first 160 participants of the ongoing ImmuneRACE study and from 1,254 subjects provided by 6 global collaborators. The sample metadata nearly always contained a de-identified subject ID, COVID-19 status, age in years and sex. HLA class I and class II types, where available, came from metadata supplied by the sample provider rather than from assay-based typing.

Study-level results and caveats: Clinical and demographic metadata were provided uncurated, with the amount varying by source and participant.

For this clone: It lacks a known antigen. No base quality values were provided; no much bigger clone lies one nucleotide off.

CDR1 GTSNPN and CDR2 SVGIG were looked up in the germline V gene (reference sequence). Here V drops 4 bases and J drops 9 bases, and the junction holds 7 bases not matched to any gene. The CDR3 numbers 13 residues from cysteine through phenylalanine. Just the 39-base CDR3 DNA is kept, in frame starting at base 1. The immunoSEQ Assay, a bias-controlled multiplex PCR, was used to amplify TCRbeta CDR3 regions from genomic DNA. In the original analysis: Within the assay, amplification of reference gene primers was used to estimate how many nucleated cells each sample contained. To quantify the absolute abundance of each unique TCRbeta CDR3 rearrangement, sequence reads were collapsed and filtered. For each sample, productive Simpson clonality was calculated by taking the square root of Simpson's diversity index across productive rearrangements. Drawn from immuneACCESS, this table holds only the in-frame rearrangements with V and J called that TCRdb kept. Clones are partly lost; checked studies trace under half to an unresolved V gene and leave the rest unexplained. The V and J calls and the clone size are those of that table, but D and trimming were determined from the DNA. In all, the sample holds 170,000 or so clones, and more than 80% of those were seen once. The biggest ten clones account for under 8% of the sample.

Enrolling through a virtual design, the prospective study's participants ranged in age from roughly 18 to 89 years and lived across 24 United States geographic areas. To assign participants to cohorts, the prospective study relied on clinical history that participants themselves reported in a screening survey and a study questionnaire. For ImmuneRACE Cohort 3, a participant was defined as recovered based on two consecutive negative NP/OP PCR tests, clearance by a healthcare professional, or resolution of symptoms. In the prospective study, mobile phlebotomists collected whole blood, serum and a nasopharyngeal or oropharyngeal swab from each participant. Additional blood draws and questionnaires over an approximately two-month period could optionally be provided by prospective study participants. Before DNA extraction, prospective study blood samples were shipped either frozen or at room temperature.

The sample comprised PBMCs or T cells enriched from blood (not recorded which). The rearrangement combines TRBV30 with TRBJ1-3, with 9 bases in between that match TRBD1. This sequence originates from a man aged 35 to 55 who had recovered from COVID-19. The DNA is TGTGCCTGGACTCCGGACAGGGGTGGCACCATATATTTT. This gives the protein CAWTPDRGGTIYF. Supplemented by the reference TRBV30 and TRBJ1-3 proteins around the CDR3, the complete variable domain is SQTIHQWPATLVQPVGSPLSLECTVEGTSNPNLYWYRQAAGRGLQLLFYSVGIGQISSEVPQNLSASRPQDRQFILSSKKLLLSDSGFYLCAWTPDRGGTIYFGEGSWLTVV.